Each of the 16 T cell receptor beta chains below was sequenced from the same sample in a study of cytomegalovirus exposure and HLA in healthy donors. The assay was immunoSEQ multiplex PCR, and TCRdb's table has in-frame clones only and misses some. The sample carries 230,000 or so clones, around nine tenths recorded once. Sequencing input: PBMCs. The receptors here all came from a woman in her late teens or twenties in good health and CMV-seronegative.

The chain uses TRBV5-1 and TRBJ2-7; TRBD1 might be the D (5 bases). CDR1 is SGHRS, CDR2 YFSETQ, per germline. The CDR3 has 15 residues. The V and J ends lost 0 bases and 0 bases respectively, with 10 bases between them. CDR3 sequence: CASSLVAQGSYEQYF. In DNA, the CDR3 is TGCGCCAGCAGCTTGGTGGCCCAGGGCTCCTACGAGCAGTACTTC.

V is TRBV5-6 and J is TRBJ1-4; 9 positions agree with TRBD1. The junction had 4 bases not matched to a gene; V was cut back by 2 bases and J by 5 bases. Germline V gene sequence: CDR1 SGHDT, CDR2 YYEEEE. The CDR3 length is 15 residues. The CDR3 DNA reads TGTGCCAGCAGCTTCGGGACAGGGAAGAATGAAAAACTGTTTTTT. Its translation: CASSFGTGKNEKLFF. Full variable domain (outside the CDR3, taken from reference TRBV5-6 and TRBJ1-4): DAGVTQSPTHLIKTRGQQVTLRCSPKSGHDTVSWYQQALGQGPQFIFQYYEEEERQRGNFPDRFSGHQFPNYSSELNVNALLLGDSALYLCASSFGTGKNEKLFFGSGTQLSVL.

The CDR3 DNA is TGTGCCAGCAGTGCCAGTGGGGCGGGAGTCCGGAATGAGCAGTTCTTC. Translation: CASSASGAGVRNEQFF. This chain connects TRBV25-1 to TRBJ2-1, with 7 bases fitting TRBD2. The CDR3 runs to 16 residues. CDR1 is MGHDK and CDR2 is SYGVNS in the germline V gene. J lost 7 bases, V lost 4 bases, and 13 bases had no gene match.

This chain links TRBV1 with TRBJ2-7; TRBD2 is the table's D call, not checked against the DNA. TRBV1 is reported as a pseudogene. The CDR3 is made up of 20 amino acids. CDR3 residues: CTSSQTSSHRTSGNSYEQYF. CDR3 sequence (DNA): TGCACCAGCAGCCAAACTTCCTCGCATAGGACTAGCGGGAACTCCTACGAGCAGTACTTC.

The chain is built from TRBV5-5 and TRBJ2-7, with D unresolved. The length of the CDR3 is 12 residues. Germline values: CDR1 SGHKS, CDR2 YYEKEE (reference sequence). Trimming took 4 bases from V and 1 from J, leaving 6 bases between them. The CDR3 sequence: CASSVYSYEQYF. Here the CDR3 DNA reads TGTGCCAGCAGCGTGTATTCCTACGAGCAGTACTTC.

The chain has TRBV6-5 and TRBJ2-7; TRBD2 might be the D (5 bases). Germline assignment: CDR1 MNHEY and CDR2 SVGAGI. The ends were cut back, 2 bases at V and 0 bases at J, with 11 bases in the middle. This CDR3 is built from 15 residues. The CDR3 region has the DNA TGTGCCAGCAGTTACCGGCCCGGGATCTCCTACGAGCAGTACTTC. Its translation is CASSYRPGISYEQYF.

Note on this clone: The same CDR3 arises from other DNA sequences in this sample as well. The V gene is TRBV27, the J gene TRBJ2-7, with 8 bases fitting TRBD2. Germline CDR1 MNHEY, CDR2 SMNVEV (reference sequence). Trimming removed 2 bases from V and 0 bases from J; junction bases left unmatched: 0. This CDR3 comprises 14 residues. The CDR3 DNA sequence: TGTGCCAGCAGTTTACGGGGGGGCTCCTACGAGCAGTACTTC. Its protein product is CASSLRGGSYEQYF.

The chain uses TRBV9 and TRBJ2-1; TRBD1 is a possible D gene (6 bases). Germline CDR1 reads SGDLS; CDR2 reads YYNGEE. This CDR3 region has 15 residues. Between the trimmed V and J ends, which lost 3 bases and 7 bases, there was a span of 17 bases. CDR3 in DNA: TGTGCCAGCAGCGGAACAGGGACCACCCAAAATGAGCAGTTCTTC. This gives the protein CASSGTGTTQNEQFF.

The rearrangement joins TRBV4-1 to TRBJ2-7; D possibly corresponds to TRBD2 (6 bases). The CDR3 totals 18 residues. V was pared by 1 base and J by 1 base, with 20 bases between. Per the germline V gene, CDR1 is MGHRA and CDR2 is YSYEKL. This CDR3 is CASSQGPLTRDGSYEQYF. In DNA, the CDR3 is TGCGCCAGCAGCCAAGGTCCTCTGACGCGGGATGGATCCTACGAGCAGTACTTC.

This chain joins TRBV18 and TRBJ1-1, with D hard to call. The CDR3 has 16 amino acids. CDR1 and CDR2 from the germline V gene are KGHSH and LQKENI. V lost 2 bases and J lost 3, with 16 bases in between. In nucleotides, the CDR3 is TGTGCCAGCTCACCATTCGCCAGCGTAGATCACACTGAAGCTTTCTTT. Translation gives CASSPFASVDHTEAFF.

The CDR3 loop reads CASSIGAAGDYEQYF. The CDR3 nucleotides are TGTGCCAGTAGTATTGGCGCAGCGGGAGACTACGAGCAGTACTTC. The chain employs TRBV19 and TRBJ2-7; TRBD2 aligns across 8 bases. Germline CDR1 LNHDA, CDR2 SQIVND (reference sequence). The V gene end was trimmed by 3 bases and the J gene end by 3 bases; junction bases not matched to a gene: 7. The CDR3 length is 15 residues. Based on the CDR3 plus reference TRBV19 and TRBJ2-7, the full variable domain is DGGITQSPKYLFRKEGQNVTLSCEQNLNHDAMYWYRQDPGQGLRLIYYSQIVNDFQKGDIAEGYSVSREKKESFPLTVTSAQKNPTAFYLCASSIGAAGDYEQYFGPGTRLTVT.

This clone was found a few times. The CDR3: CASSRDRGFGELFF. The CDR3 nucleotides read TGCGCCAGCTCCCGGGACAGGGGTTTCGGAGAGCTGTTTTTT. The V call is TRBV10-1, the J call TRBJ2-2, with 10 bases aligning to TRBD1. The CDR3 is 14 amino acids. Germline V CDR1 and CDR2: WNHNN, SYGVQD (reference sequence). V dropped 8 bases and J dropped 11; count of bases not matched to a gene: 11.

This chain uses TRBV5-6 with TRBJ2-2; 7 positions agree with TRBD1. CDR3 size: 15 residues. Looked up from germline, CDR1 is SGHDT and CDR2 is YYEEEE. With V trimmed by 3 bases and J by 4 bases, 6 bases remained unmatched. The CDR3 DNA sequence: TGTGCCAGCAGCTCAACAGGGGCGAGCACCGGGGAGCTGTTTTTT. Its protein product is CASSSTGASTGELFF.

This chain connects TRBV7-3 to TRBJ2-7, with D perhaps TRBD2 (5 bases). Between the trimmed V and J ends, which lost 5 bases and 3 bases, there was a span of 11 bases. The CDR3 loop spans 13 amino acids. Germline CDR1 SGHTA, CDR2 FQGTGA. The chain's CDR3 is CASSLGEGYEQYF. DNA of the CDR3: TGTGCCAGCAGCCTAGGAGAGGGCTACGAGCAGTACTTC.

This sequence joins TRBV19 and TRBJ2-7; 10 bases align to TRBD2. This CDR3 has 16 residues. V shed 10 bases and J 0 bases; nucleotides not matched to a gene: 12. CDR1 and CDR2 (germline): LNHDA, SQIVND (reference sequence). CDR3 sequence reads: CATSELAGQSSYEQYF. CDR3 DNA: TGTGCCACCTCGGAACTAGCGGGGCAAAGCTCCTACGAGCAGTACTTC.

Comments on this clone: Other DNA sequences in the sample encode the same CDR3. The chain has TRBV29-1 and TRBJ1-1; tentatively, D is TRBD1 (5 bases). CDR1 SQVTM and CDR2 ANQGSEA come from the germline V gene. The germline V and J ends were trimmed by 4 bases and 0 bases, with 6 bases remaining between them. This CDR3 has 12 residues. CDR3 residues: CSVAGLNTEAFF. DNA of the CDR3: TGCAGCGTTGCAGGGTTGAACACTGAAGCTTTCTTT.